This TCR beta chain was sequenced for a study of shared T cell receptors in the human thymus. Per the germline V gene, CDR1 is SQVTM and CDR2 is ANQGSEA. The CDR3 runs 14 residues. The ends were cut back, 7 bases at V and 3 bases at J, with 15 bases in the middle. Clones were read by immunoSEQ multiplex PCR, and TCRdb kept only the in-frame ones, dropping some. The sample yields about 610,000 clones, more than 75% seen once. These data are also associated with another study on human thymus T cells. This second study says: Thymus tissue for the work was resected from patients undergoing corrective heart surgery. Overlap was high between thymic repertoires from unrelated individuals, as reported in related research.

The rearrangement links TRBV29-1 to TRBJ2-2; D is possibly TRBD2 (6 bases). The material sequenced was thymocytes. The source of this sequence is a boy under two years old with a congenital heart defect. Here the CDR3 reads CSAGVQRDTGELFF. CDR3 in DNA: TGCAGCGCCGGGGTCCAGCGGGACACCGGGGAGCTGTTTTTT.